Below are 32 T cell receptor beta chains sequenced from a single sample in a study of control samples from healthy donors and cancer patients. Sequencing was performed with immunoSEQ multiplex PCR; in TCRdb, only in-frame clones are kept and a portion is missing. This sample carries 100,000 to 150,000 clones, around 86% of them seen once, and the ten largest clones take around 9%. The sequencing input was blood. These receptors all stem from a man aged 40-50 years in good health.

The CDR3 DNA reads TGTGCCAGCAGTATCCTAGGGAGCTCCTACAATGAGCAGTTCTTC. It specifies CASSILGSSYNEQFF. The genes are TRBV6-6 and TRBJ2-1, with D possibly TRBD2 on 5 matching bases. The CDR3 contains 15 residues. CDR1 and CDR2 from the germline V gene are MNHNY and SVGAGI (reference sequence). The V and J ends lost 5 bases and 0 bases respectively, with 11 bases between them.

The rearrangement joins TRBV9 to TRBJ2-7, with D possibly matching TRBD2 (6 bases). CDR1 is SGDLS, CDR2 YYNGEE, per germline. Trimming pared 2 bases from V and 2 bases from J, leaving 17 bases between. The CDR3 length is 16 residues. The CDR3 spells CASSVAGPNGAYEQYF. In DNA form, the CDR3 reads TGTGCCAGCAGCGTCGCGGGACCCAACGGGGCCTACGAGCAGTACTTC.

The genes are TRBV25-1 and TRBJ2-7; maybe TRBD1 (6 bases). This CDR3 has 12 amino acids. Trimming removed 10 bases at V and 0 bases at J, with 10 bases between. CDR1 and CDR2 from the germline V gene are MGHDK and SYGVNS. The CDR3 reads CATTGHSYEQYF. The CDR3 DNA sequence: TGTGCCACCACGGGACACTCCTACGAGCAGTACTTC.

The chain combines TRBV5-5 with TRBJ2-3; possibly TRBD1 for D (6 bases). Germline CDR1 and CDR2: SGHKS and YYEKEE (reference sequence). This CDR3 region has 15 residues. The V end lost 1 base, the J end lost 3 bases, and 12 bases lay between the germline ends. DNA for the CDR3: TGTGCCAGCAGCTTGCCAGGGGCTAGTACAGATACGCAGTATTTT. Translation gives CASSLPGASTDTQYF.

J is TRBJ1-4 and V is TRBV2; D is uncertain. This CDR3 has 12 residues. The V gene's germline CDR1 is SNHLY and CDR2 FYNNEI. The V and J ends lost 6 bases and 8 bases respectively, with 10 bases between them. The CDR3, as DNA: TGTGCCAGCAGGCCCGGCAGGGAAAAACTGTTTTTT. Translated: CASRPGREKLFF. Together with reference TRBV2 and TRBJ1-4, the CDR3 gives the full variable domain: EPEVTQTPSHQVTQMGQEVILRCVPISNHLYFYWYRQILGQKVEFLVSFYNNEISEKSEIFDDQFSVERPDGSNFTLKIRSTKLEDSAMYFCASRPGREKLFFGSGTQLSVL.

The rearrangement links TRBV11-3 to TRBJ2-2; D remains unclear. The germline V gene encodes CDR1 SGHNT and CDR2 YENEEA. The CDR3 is 13 amino acids. The V gene lost 2 bases and the J gene lost 6 bases, with 7 bases spanning the gap. The CDR3 reads CASSLQVSGELFF. CDR3 in DNA: TGTGCCAGCAGCTTACAAGTTTCCGGGGAGCTGTTTTTT.

The chain couples TRBV5-5 to TRBJ1-2, with TRBD1 matching over 11 bases. The germline gives CDR1 SGHKS, CDR2 YYEKEE (reference sequence). The CDR3 extends over 12 amino acids. With 4 bases clipped from V and 13 bases from J, the junction kept 6 bases outside the gene matches. The CDR3 sequence: CASSGTGGKVTF. The CDR3 coding sequence is TGTGCCAGCAGCGGGACAGGGGGTAAAGTCACCTTC.

The genes are TRBV16 and TRBJ1-2; D is unresolved. Per the germline V gene, CDR1 is KGHSY and CDR2 is FQNENV. V gave up 2 bases and J gave up 8 bases, with 12 bases separating them. The CDR3 covers 13 residues. CDR3 in amino acids: CASSQTKGWGYTF. In DNA form, the CDR3 reads TGTGCCAGCAGCCAAACCAAGGGTTGGGGCTACACCTTC.

This chain links TRBV9 with TRBJ2-5; TRBD1 aligns across 10 bases. V trimming: 4 bases; J trimming: 4 bases; junction bases outside the gene matches: 10. This CDR3 contains 16 residues. CDR1 and CDR2 (germline): SGDLS, YYNGEE. For the CDR3, the DNA is TGTGCCAGCAGCCGCAGGGACAGGGGATCGGGAGAGACCCAGTACTTC. Translated, it gives CASSRRDRGSGETQYF.

CDR3: CASSRYREVGQPQHF. The CDR3 DNA follows: TGTGCCAGCTCGCGATACAGGGAAGTCGGGCAGCCCCAGCATTTT. The V and J genes are TRBV18 and TRBJ1-5; TRBD1 is a possible D gene (6 bases). Germline lookup yields CDR1 KGHSH and CDR2 LQKENI. The V end lost 6 bases, the J end lost 7 bases, and 19 bases lay between the germline ends. The CDR3 totals 15 residues.

This clone was observed a handful of times. The chain has TRBV27 and TRBJ2-7; 10 bases are shared with TRBD1. J lost 5 bases, V lost 5 bases, and 6 bases had no gene match. Germline V gives CDR1 MNHEY, CDR2 SMNVEV (reference sequence). This CDR3 is built from 14 residues. CDR3 sequence: CASSLGTGENEQYF. The CDR3, as DNA: TGTGCCAGCAGTCTGGGGACAGGGGAAAACGAGCAGTACTTC.

This chain uses TRBV24-1 with TRBJ1-1, with unresolved D. Germline CDR1 is KGHDR and CDR2 is SFDVKD. Trimming stripped 1 base from V and 7 bases from J, with 9 bases between. The length of the CDR3 is 13 residues. The CDR3 nucleotides are TGTGCCACCAGTGATTTCCCCGGGAATGAAGCTTTCTTT. It translates to CATSDFPGNEAFF.

The V call is TRBV6-6, the J call TRBJ2-1, with 8 bases matching TRBD1. The germline V gene has CDR1 MNHNY and CDR2 SVGAGI (reference sequence). V shed 2 bases, J shed 4 bases, and the junction held 4 bases outside the gene matches. This CDR3 has 15 amino acids. The CDR3 nucleotides are TGTGCCAGCAGTTACGACAGGGGAAAATACAATGAGCAGTTCTTC. This sequence encodes CASSYDRGKYNEQFF.

This chain connects TRBV19 to TRBJ1-5; D is ambiguous. This CDR3 has 15 amino acids. Trimming removed 3 bases at V and 3 bases at J, with 12 bases between. Germline values: CDR1 LNHDA, CDR2 SQIVND (reference sequence). The CDR3 region is CASSMGSLDNQPQHF. The CDR3 DNA is TGTGCCAGTAGTATGGGCAGCCTCGACAATCAGCCCCAGCATTTT.

The chain employs TRBV18 and TRBJ1-2, with D perhaps TRBD1 (5 bases). The CDR3 sequence is 16 residues long. Trimming removed 4 bases at V and 0 bases at J, with 15 bases between. The germline V gene has CDR1 KGHSH and CDR2 LQKENI. The CDR3 DNA follows: TGTGCCAGCTCACGACTCGATCGACAGACTAACTATGGCTACACCTTC. This sequence encodes CASSRLDRQTNYGYTF. The variable domain in full, completed from reference TRBV18 and TRBJ1-2, reads NAGVMQNPRHLVRRRGQEARLRCSPMKGHSHVYWYRQLPEEGLKFMVYLQKENIIDESGMPKERFSAEFPKEGPSILRIQQVVRGDSAAYFCASSRLDRQTNYGYTFGSGTRLTVV.

The sample holds one count of this clone. The rearrangement uses TRBV6-4 and TRBJ2-2, with 8 bases that match TRBD1. J gave up 0 bases and V 2 bases, and 5 bases lay outside the gene matches. The CDR3 loop spans 17 amino acids. Germline CDR1 reads MRHNA; CDR2 reads SNTAGT. This chain's CDR3 is CASSDERQGSNTGELFF. Written as DNA, the CDR3 is TGTGCCAGCAGTGACGAGAGACAGGGGTCGAACACCGGGGAGCTGTTTTTT.

The rearrangement links TRBV2 to TRBJ1-6; 7 positions agree with TRBD1. After removal of 3 bases from V and 9 bases from J, the junction contained 2 bases not matched to a gene. The germline V gene encodes CDR1 SNHLY and CDR2 FYNNEI. The CDR3 totals 13 residues. The CDR3 sequence: CASSDTGVSPLHF. Written as DNA, the CDR3 is TGTGCCAGCAGTGACACAGGGGTTTCACCCCTCCACTTT.

This chain links TRBV15 with TRBJ1-5; D is undetermined. V was pared by 1 base and J by 4 bases, with 8 bases between. Germline V gene data show CDR1 as LNHNV and CDR2 as YYDKDF (reference sequence). The CDR3 has 14 residues. The CDR3 here is CATSRAGGNQPQHF. The CDR3 nucleotides are TGTGCCACCAGCAGAGCAGGTGGGAATCAGCCCCAGCATTTT. Full variable domain (remainder filled in from reference TRBV15 and TRBJ1-5): DAMVIQNPRYQVTQFGKPVTLSCSQTLNHNVMYWYQQKSSQAPKLLFHYYDKDFNNEADTPDNFQSRRPNTSFCFLDIRSPGLGDTAMYLCATSRAGGNQPQHFGDGTRLSIL.

V is TRBV4-3 and J is TRBJ2-7; weak D call: TRBD2 (5 bases). V lost 4 bases and J lost 3, with 13 bases in between. The CDR3 spans 14 residues. The V gene's germline CDR1 is LGHNA and CDR2 YSLEER. In DNA, the CDR3 is TGCGCCAGCAGCCCGGCGGGTTTAATCTACGAGCAGTACTTC. It codes for CASSPAGLIYEQYF.

Here the CDR3 reads CASSLSDRVKSIKEKLFF. The CDR3 DNA reads as TGTGCCAGCAGTTTATCGGACAGGGTGAAAAGTATTAAGGAAAAACTGTTTTTT. V gene TRBV27 combines with J gene TRBJ1-4; TRBD1 aligns across 8 bases. The CDR3 is 18 amino acids. Trimming removed 0 bases from V and 8 bases from J; junction bases left unmatched: 14. From germline, CDR1 is MNHEY and CDR2 SMNVEV (reference sequence).

The chain uses TRBV10-3 and TRBJ1-2; TRBD1 is a possible D gene (6 bases). Germline V lookup: CDR1 ENHRY, CDR2 SYGVKD. Trimming cost V 2 bases and J 3 bases, with 10 bases left between them. The length of the CDR3 is 14 residues. The CDR3 coding sequence is TGTGCCATCAGTGAGCTTCAGGGGCACTATGGCTACACCTTC. This gives the protein CAISELQGHYGYTF.

The J gene is TRBJ2-2, the V gene TRBV24-1; D gene ambiguous. This CDR3 contains 14 residues. With 3 bases removed from V and 2 bases from J, the gap between germline ends came to 6 bases. CDR1 and CDR2 from the germline V gene are KGHDR and SFDVKD. CDR3 in amino acids: CATSDVLNTGELFF. The DNA of the CDR3 is TGTGCCACCAGTGATGTCCTCAACACCGGGGAGCTGTTTTTT.

The chain uses TRBV2 and TRBJ2-3; 9 bases are shared with TRBD2. V lost 5 bases to trimming and J lost 1 base; unmatched junction nucleotides: 4. The CDR3 is 15 residues long. Germline loops: CDR1 SNHLY, CDR2 FYNNEI. For the CDR3, the DNA is TGTGCCAGCAGTTTCCCTAGCGGGGGCACAGATACGCAGTATTTT. It is translated as CASSFPSGGTDTQYF.

This clone was observed a few times. The rearrangement uses TRBV13 and TRBJ2-1; 9 bases line up with TRBD1. The CDR3 is 18 residues long. The germline gives CDR1 PRHDT, CDR2 FYEKMQ (reference sequence). After removal of 3 bases from V and 7 bases from J, the junction contained 16 bases not matched to a gene. The CDR3, as DNA: TGTGCCAGCAGCTTCATAGGTGGCGGGGGACAGGGAAGGAATGAGCAGTTCTTC. Translation gives CASSFIGGGGQGRNEQFF.

The rearrangement links TRBV2 to TRBJ1-4; D is possibly TRBD1 (6 bases). Germline-derived CDR1 and CDR2 are SNHLY and FYNNEI. The CDR3 is made up of 15 amino acids. The V and J ends lost 2 bases and 7 bases respectively, with 14 bases between them. CDR3 sequence reads: CASSENSGTIEKLFF. The CDR3 DNA follows: TGTGCCAGCAGTGAAAATTCCGGGACAATTGAAAAACTGTTTTTT. Full variable domain (outside the CDR3, taken from reference TRBV2 and TRBJ1-4): EPEVTQTPSHQVTQMGQEVILRCVPISNHLYFYWYRQILGQKVEFLVSFYNNEISEKSEIFDDQFSVERPDGSNFTLKIRSTKLEDSAMYFCASSENSGTIEKLFFGSGTQLSVL.

The V gene is TRBV11-3, the J gene TRBJ2-7, with 7 nucleotides matching TRBD2. J lost 0 bases, V lost 5 bases, and 13 bases had no gene match. This CDR3 has 17 residues. Germline V gene data show CDR1 as SGHNT and CDR2 as YENEEA. The CDR3 DNA follows: TGTGCCAGCAGCGCTCAAGGGCGGGGGACCTTCTCCTACGAGCAGTACTTC. As protein: CASSAQGRGTFSYEQYF. The full variable domain, rest sourced from reference TRBV11-3 and TRBJ2-7, is EAGVVQSPRYKIIEKKQPVAFWCNPISGHNTLYWYLQNLGQGPELLIRYENEEAVDDSQLPKDRFSAERLKGVDSTLKIQPAELGDSAVYLCASSAQGRGTFSYEQYFGPGTRLTVT.

V usage is TRBV3-1 (or the pseudogene TRBV3-2) and J usage is TRBJ1-1; no reliable D call. Germline CDR1 is LGHDT and CDR2 is YNNKEL (reference sequence). The CDR3 totals 16 residues. Trimming removed 4 bases at V and 3 bases at J, with 18 bases between. The CDR3 DNA follows: TGTGCCAGCAGCCTACTCTACAGTCTTGGGGACACTGAAGCTTTCTTT. Protein sequence: CASSLLYSLGDTEAFF.

J is TRBJ2-7 and V is TRBV6-2 or TRBV6-3, with 7 bases lining up with TRBD2. The CDR3 runs 14 residues. Germline V gene lookup returns CDR1 MNHEY and CDR2 SVGEGT. V shed 2 bases, J shed 3 bases, and the junction held 4 bases outside the gene matches. This CDR3 reads CASSYRGGFYEQYF. CDR3 bases: TGTGCCAGCAGTTACCGCGGGGGTTTCTACGAGCAGTACTTC.

The chain recombines TRBV7-9 with TRBJ1-3, with D hard to call. The CDR3 runs to 17 residues. The germline CDR1 and CDR2 sequences are SEHNR and FQNEAQ (reference sequence). The V end lost 5 bases, the J end lost 0 bases, and 17 bases lay between the germline ends. The CDR3 sequence: CASSLSRGLSSGNTIYF. The CDR3 coding sequence is TGTGCCAGCAGCCTATCCCGGGGTTTGAGCTCTGGAAACACCATATATTTT.

Sample share makes this clone medium-sized (0.01 to 0.1%). The CDR3 sequence: CASRAGQRVTPFF. The CDR3 nucleotides read TGTGCCAGCAGGGCGGGACAGAGGGTCACACCGTTCTTC. This sequence joins TRBV2 and TRBJ2-1; tentative D call: TRBD1 (7 bases). The CDR3 loop spans 13 amino acids. The V and J ends lost 6 bases and 15 bases respectively, with 21 bases between them. The V gene's germline CDR1 is SNHLY and CDR2 FYNNEI.

This clone appeared once. The chain has TRBV14 and TRBJ1-6; a possible D gene is TRBD1 (5 bases). Germline-derived CDR1 and CDR2 are SGHDN and FVKESK. This CDR3 contains 17 residues. V lost 0 bases, J lost 1 base, and 10 bases lay in between. Written as DNA, the CDR3 is TGTGCCAGCAGCCAAGACCGGGGGGGATCCTATAATTCACCCCTCCACTTT. Amino acids: CASSQDRGGSYNSPLHF.

This clone appeared once. This chain's CDR3 is CASSQWSPTTTEAFF. CDR3 coding DNA: TGTGCCAGCAGCCAATGGTCTCCCACGACTACTGAAGCTTTCTTT. The rearrangement uses TRBV4-2 and TRBJ1-1; D remains ambiguous. This CDR3 contains 15 residues. V gave up 2 bases and J gave up 5 bases, with 15 bases separating them. The germline gives CDR1 LGHNA, CDR2 YNFKEQ.